This T cell receptor (beta chain) emerged from a study of T cells in Graves' hyperthyroidism and ophthalmopathy (dated by TCRdb to the late 2010s). At the level of the whole study: To identify TCR V-J signatures that set the groups apart, the researchers used a discovery cohort of about a hundred patients, made up of roughly 40 with Graves' ophthalmopathy and about 60 with stable Graves' hyperthyroidism. An independent validation cohort of under 20 hyperthyroidism patients and 17 patients who later progressed to ophthalmopathy tested prospective prediction of ophthalmopathy. The approximately 98 discovery patients were randomly divided into training and test sets at a 7:3 ratio. In addition, the study compared T-cell repertoires in thyroid tissue and in blood from five to seven Graves' hyperthyroidism patients. Once sampling was done, hyperthyroidism patients were given methimazole at a starting dose of 30 mg daily, whereas ophthalmopathy patients were given high-dose intravenous methylprednisolone. TCR Vbeta CDR3 sequencing of approximately 140 peripheral blood samples (over 40 ophthalmopathy, over 70 hyperthyroidism and roughly 17 progressor patients) is reported in the paper. Study-level results and caveats: No statistical method was used to set the sample size in advance, and investigators knew the group allocation. In validation, the model predicted progression to ophthalmopathy a median of around six months before onset, with approximately 71% sensitivity and just under 75% specificity. Blood samples also contained most of the expanded thyroid clonotypes (frequency above 0.001), which suggests that blood repertoires may reflect thyroid immune responses. A model built on a 13 V-J signature distinguished ophthalmopathy from stable hyperthyroidism, reaching roughly 88% sensitivity and around 82% specificity in cross-validation and 80%/75% in testing.

TCR beta CDR3 regions were amplified from RNA transcripts. A first-round RT-PCR of the TCR CDR3 used the HTBI primer set with the Qiagen OneStep RT-PCR kit. The libraries were constructed in a second round of multiplex PCR and then size-selected and purified. The libraries were sequenced on an Illumina HiSeq2000 using paired-end 100 bp reads. In the source study's methods: SOAPnuke was used to process the raw data, removing reads that contained adapters or uncalled bases, had a mean Phred below 15, or lacked an exact match to the constant primer or identifier. COPE v1.2.5 was used to merge high-quality paired reads, and clonotypes were defined as unique nucleotide sequences. MiTCR v1.1 was used to align clonotypes to the IMGT TRBV, TRBD and TRBJ reference segments. The analysis included only V-J combinations with a frequency above 0.0001, which together covered approximately 99% of the repertoires. A TCS score was defined as the ratio of F50 (clonal expansion) to E x V (chaos), with BLOSUM62-based TCRdist applied between CDR3 peptides within each V-J. Welch's t-statistics and random forest reduced around 510 V-J features to roughly 13, which were used in a naive Bayes classifier (R e1071). The Morisita-Horn index was used to measure how similar the thyroid and blood repertoires were. TCRdb passed the public sequencing reads through fastp at Q25 and MiXCR, retaining productive beta sequences. A single entry per CDR3 protein holds the most common genes and DNA from its merged rows. The V and J calls come from TCRdb's annotation, not from the publication. This sample has 450,000 to 700,000 distinct CDR3 sequences in its table, and more than 45% of those were observed once. The top ten constitute roughly 8.2% of the sample.

Many counts were recorded for this clonotype. Its recognized antigen is unknown. Qualities for individual bases were not recorded, and no much larger clone is one base off. Graves' hyperthyroidism was defined as stable when no progression to ophthalmopathy occurred over 18 months of follow-up. Hyperthyroidism patients were newly diagnosed, with disease duration under 2 months, and aged 18 to 65 years. Any patient with an uncontrolled infection, another autoimmune disease, pregnancy or lactation was excluded. Diagnoses were based on clinical symptoms, serum thyroxine and TRAb, thyroid ultrasound and orbital computed tomography. Total RNA was extracted using Trizol reagent, and RNA quality was assessed on an Agilent 2100 Bioanalyzer. The germline V gene gives CDR1 as SGHAT and CDR2 as FQNNGV. The CDR3 runs 16 residues from the cysteine to the phenylalanine. Only the CDR3 DNA stays, 48 bases, in frame from base 1. Trimming removed 5 bases from V and 0 bases from J, leaving 11 bases between the germline ends.

The rearrangement combines TRBV11-2 with TRBJ2-6; the D gene is possibly TRBD1 or TRBD2, each agreeing over 7 bases. Sequencing was done on a sample of peripheral blood or thyroid tissue (not recorded which). The sequence was collected from a woman aged 18-29 years with Graves' hyperthyroidism. The sequenced DNA: TGTGCCAGCAGCCCCAGGGGGGGCTCTGGGGCCAACGTCCTGACTTTC. The encoded protein is CASSPRGGSGANVLTF.